The rows below give T cell receptor beta chains drawn from one sample of a study of shared clonotypes between healthy human individuals. Some clones are missing from TCRdb's copy, which holds only in-frame ones; the method was immunoSEQ multiplex PCR. The repertoire holds about 190,000 clones, with approximately 61% as singletons. The sequenced sample was memory CD4+ T cells sorted from blood. The receptor source for this set is a man aged 25-45 years in good health. The CDR3 runs from the conserved cysteine through the conserved F or W. A D gene is named only where the DNA matches it firmly. Not every row has a clone size; where given, it reads once, few, many or a size class.

CDR3: CASSQARGGSASYGYTF
DNA: TGCGCCAGCAGCCAGGCCAGGGGGGGGTCGGCCAGCTATGGCTACACCTTC
V: TRBV4-3
J: TRBJ1-2
D: TRBD1
size: -

CDR3: CASSFGTSVDEQYF
DNA: TGTGCCAGCAGTTTTGGGACTAGCGTCGACGAGCAGTACTTC
V: TRBV28
J: TRBJ2-7
D: TRBD2
size: -

CDR3: CAWSRSLAGDRSQETQYF
DNA: TGTGCCTGGAGTAGGTCACTAGCGGGAGACCGATCCCAAGAGACCCAGTACTTC
V: TRBV30
J: TRBJ2-5
D: TRBD2
size: -

CDR3: CSVESMVRGYGEQFF
DNA: TGCAGCGTTGAGTCGATGGTCAGGGGGTATGGCGAGCAGTTCTTC
V: TRBV29-1
J: TRBJ2-1
D: TRBD1
size: -

CDR3: CASSQGGKGQGTGELFF
DNA: TGCGCCAGCAGCCAGGGGGGCAAGGGACAGGGAACCGGGGAGCTGTTTTTT
V: TRBV4-1
J: TRBJ2-2
D: TRBD1
size: -

CDR3: CASSPDSGRTRDTQYF
DNA: TGTGCCAGCAGCCCAGATAGCGGAAGAACTCGGGATACGCAGTATTTT
V: TRBV7-2
J: TRBJ2-3
D: -
size: -

CDR3: CASSQGQALSSGNTIYF
DNA: TGTGCCAGCAGCCAAGGACAGGCCCTCAGCTCTGGAAACACCATATATTTT
V: TRBV4-2
J: TRBJ1-3
D: -
size: -

CDR3: CAISQPSGTRTYEQYF
DNA: TGTGCCATCAGCCAGCCCAGCGGGACGCGTACCTACGAGCAGTACTTC
V: TRBV10-3
J: TRBJ2-7
D: TRBD2
size: many

CDR3: CASSPSLNLLSSTAGNTDTQYF
DNA: TGTGCCAGCTCACCATCCCTCAATTTACTAAGCTCGACGGCGGGGAACACAGATACGCAGTATTTT
V: TRBV18
J: TRBJ2-3
D: -
size: -

CDR3: CATSRGLIETQYF
DNA: TGTGCCACCAGCAGAGGGTTAATAGAGACCCAGTACTTC
V: TRBV15
J: TRBJ2-5
D: -
size: few

CDR3: CATRQQSGRGTDTQYF
DNA: TGTGCCACCAGACAGCAAAGCGGGAGGGGCACAGATACGCAGTATTTT
V: TRBV15
J: TRBJ2-3
D: TRBD2
size: -

CDR3: CATSRDTGNNEQFF
DNA: TGTGCCACCAGCAGAGATACAGGAAACAATGAGCAGTTCTTC
V: TRBV15
J: TRBJ2-1
D: -
size: -

CDR3: CASRGQGPTGELFF
DNA: TGCGCCAGCAGAGGACAGGGGCCGACCGGGGAGCTGTTTTTT
V: TRBV10-1
J: TRBJ2-2
D: TRBD1
size: -

CDR3: CASSPGGPAGGTDTQYF
DNA: TGTGCCAGCAGCCCTGGGGGTCCAGCCGGGGGCACAGATACGCAGTATTTT
V: TRBV4-2
J: TRBJ2-3
D: -
size: -

CDR3: CASSLGTGYSGANVLTF
DNA: TGTGCCAGCAGCTTAGGGACAGGGTACTCCGGGGCCAACGTCCTGACTTTC
V: TRBV7-9
J: TRBJ2-6
D: TRBD1
size: -

CDR3: CASSFSEGGYNEQFF
DNA: TGTGCCAGCAGCTTTAGCGAGGGCGGGTACAATGAGCAGTTCTTC
V: TRBV7-6
J: TRBJ2-1
D: -
size: -

CDR3: CASSEVRDDYSYNEQFF
DNA: TGTGCCAGCAGTGAAGTTCGGGACGACTACTCCTACAATGAGCAGTTCTTC
V: TRBV2
J: TRBJ2-1
D: -
size: few

CDR3: CASSLVLTLASDTQYF
DNA: TGTGCCAGCAGCTTAGTTCTGACCTTAGCGTCAGATACGCAGTATTTT
V: TRBV7-9
J: TRBJ2-3
D: -
size: -

CDR3: CASSRPTFTTDTQYF
DNA: TGCGCCAGCAGCCGGCCTACTTTTACCACAGATACGCAGTATTTT
V: TRBV4-1
J: TRBJ2-3
D: -
size: -

CDR3: CASSHPQGTRTDTQYF
DNA: TGCGCCAGCAGCCACCCACAGGGGACCCGCACAGATACGCAGTATTTT
V: TRBV5-1
J: TRBJ2-3
D: TRBD1
size: -